These 14 T cell receptor beta chains originate from one sample sequenced in a study of blood T cell repertoires in COVID-19. Repertoires were generated with immunoSEQ multiplex PCR, while TCRdb's copy carries only in-frame clones and drops some. This sample carries 100,000 to 150,000 clones, 60% to 85% of them seen once, and the ten largest clones take around 6.6%. The sample was peripheral blood. The origin of the receptors is a man aged 65 to 85 with acute or convalescent COVID-19.

The chain is built from TRBV29-1 and TRBJ2-7, with D maybe TRBD1 (7 bases). The CDR3 spans 15 residues. Trimming stripped 2 bases from V and 0 bases from J, with 14 bases between. Germline V lookup: CDR1 SQVTM, CDR2 ANQGSEA. CDR3 in amino acids: CSVEWAGGSSYEQYF. The CDR3 DNA follows: TGCAGCGTTGAATGGGCAGGGGGGTCCTCCTACGAGCAGTACTTC.

This clone has only a few counts. The V gene is TRBV3-1 (or the pseudogene TRBV3-2), the J gene TRBJ2-7, with 11 bases that match TRBD2. Germline CDR1 is LGHDT and CDR2 is YNNKEL (reference sequence). The junction had 7 bases not matched to a gene; V was cut back by 4 bases and J by 5 bases. This CDR3 region has 15 residues. This CDR3 reads CASSRLAGGPDEQYF. The CDR3 DNA reads TGTGCCAGCAGCCGGCTAGCGGGGGGTCCCGACGAGCAGTACTTC.

The rearrangement joins TRBV5-6 to TRBJ2-2, with 14 bases aligning to TRBD2. Germline V CDR1 and CDR2: SGHDT, YYEEEE. The CDR3 totals 17 residues. Trimming cost V 4 bases and J 7 bases; bases outside gene matches: 9. The CDR3 protein is CASSRTSGRRGVGELFF. CDR3 coding DNA: TGTGCCAGCAGCCGGACTAGCGGGAGGCGCGGGGTCGGGGAGCTGTTTTTT.

J is TRBJ2-5 and V is TRBV11-2; 9 positions match TRBD2. Losses at the gene ends were 6 bases for V and 4 bases for J; bases not matched to a gene: 6. The CDR3 length is 14 residues. The germline V gene has CDR1 SGHAT and CDR2 FQNNGV. CDR3 protein: CASRTSGPPETQYF. CDR3 DNA: TGTGCCAGCAGGACTAGCGGCCCTCCAGAGACCCAGTACTTC.

The V call is TRBV5-6, the J call TRBJ2-7; D possibly corresponds to TRBD1 (6 bases). CDR1 and CDR2 from the germline V gene are SGHDT and YYEEEE. Trimming pared 4 bases from V and 3 bases from J, leaving 17 bases between. This CDR3 spans 15 amino acids. In DNA, the CDR3 is TGTGCCAGCAGCCAGAGACAGGCGGGTTTCTACGAGCAGTACTTC. Its protein product is CASSQRQAGFYEQYF.

The rearrangement joins TRBV6-6 to TRBJ1-2, with TRBD1 identical over 7 bases. The ends lost 5 bases at V and 6 bases at J; junction bases unmatched: 15. Germline lookup yields CDR1 MNHNY and CDR2 SVGAGI (reference sequence). The CDR3 extends over 16 amino acids. CDR3 nucleotides: TGTGCCAGCAGTCTCTCCGGGACAGAGGGGTATAATGGCTACACCTTC. It specifies CASSLSGTEGYNGYTF.

The V and J genes are TRBV12-5 and TRBJ1-5; 11 nucleotides agree with TRBD1. This CDR3 is 14 amino acids long. CDR1 is LGHNT, CDR2 FRNRAP, per germline. Unmatched junction bases numbered 5, after V lost 7 bases and J lost 6 bases. The CDR3 nucleotides read TGTGCTAGTGAGTACGGACAGGGGGCTCAGCCCCAGCATTTT. Translating gives CASEYGQGAQPQHF.

The CDR3 is CASSSRLAGGQETQYF. Written as DNA, the CDR3 is TGTGCCAGCAGTTCCCGACTAGCGGGAGGCCAAGAGACCCAGTACTTC. The chain joins TRBV28 to TRBJ2-5, with TRBD2 identical over 13 bases. Germline CDR1 MDHEN, CDR2 SYDVKM. The V gene end was trimmed by 4 bases and the J gene end by 1 base; junction bases not matched to a gene: 3. The CDR3 runs to 16 residues.

In its sample, this clone was seen a few times. This chain connects TRBV4-3 to TRBJ2-3; D might be TRBD2 (5 bases). The germline V and J ends were trimmed by 1 base and 9 bases, with 14 bases remaining between them. Germline-derived CDR1 and CDR2 are LGHNA and YSLEER. The CDR3 covers 14 residues. CDR3 coding DNA: TGCGCCAGCAGCCAAGCTGAGAGGGTGGCGACGCAGTATTTT. Amino acid sequence: CASSQAERVATQYF.

This chain joins TRBV14 and TRBJ1-1; D not certain. CDR1 and CDR2 (germline): SGHDN, FVKESK. V lost 4 bases to trimming and J lost 4 bases, with 19 bases between them. The CDR3 contains 16 residues. CDR3 DNA: TGTGCCAGCAGCCCCACAGTTACGCCCATGGGCACTGAAGCTTTCTTT. It codes for CASSPTVTPMGTEAFF.

This chain links TRBV4-3 with TRBJ1-3; maybe TRBD1 (5 bases). CDR1 is LGHNA and CDR2 is YSLEER in the germline V gene. V was pared by 0 bases and J by 5 bases, with 17 bases between. The CDR3 contains 17 residues. CDR3 coding DNA: TGCGCCAGCAGCCAAGATTTCCGCGCGACAGCCCGAAACACCATATATTTT. Protein product: CASSQDFRATARNTIYF.

This clone has just a few counts. The chain couples TRBV2 to TRBJ1-2; 7 bases are shared with TRBD1. Germline loops: CDR1 SNHLY, CDR2 FYNNEI. With V trimmed by 4 bases and J by 2 bases, 7 bases remained unmatched. The CDR3 has 15 residues. DNA for the CDR3: TGTGCCAGCAGTGCAGGACAGGCCCACAACTATGGCTACACCTTC. Translation: CASSAGQAHNYGYTF.

Comments on this clone: This specimen includes other DNA sequences encoding the same CDR3. V usage is TRBV12-3 or TRBV12-4 and J usage is TRBJ1-2; tentative D call: TRBD1 (5 bases). Trimming shortened V by 3 bases and J by 4 bases, and 9 bases separated the two germline ends. There are 13 residues in the CDR3. CDR3 in amino acids: CASSLGQGYGYTF. The CDR3 DNA follows: TGTGCCAGCAGTTTGGGGCAGGGCTATGGCTACACCTTC.

As concerns this clone: The sample carries other DNA sequences with the same CDR3. The V and J genes are TRBV28 and TRBJ1-4, with D perhaps TRBD1 (6 bases). There are 14 residues in the CDR3. In germline, CDR1 is MDHEN, CDR2 SYDVKM. With 6 bases removed from V and 3 bases from J, the gap between germline ends came to 11 bases. The CDR3 DNA reads TGTGCCAGCAGCTTGACAGGCGCTAATGAAAAACTGTTTTTT. This codes for CASSLTGANEKLFF.